These 25 T cell receptor beta chains were all obtained from the same sample, sequenced in a study of blood T cells in healthy people across ages (dated by TCRdb to about 2015). Receptors were amplified or captured by 5' RACE. For sequencing, an Illumina HiSeq 2500 was employed. A second PCR of roughly 7 to 11 cycles was performed with a sample-barcoded 5' primer and a J-beta primer mix. TCRdb took the public reads, trimmed them with fastp at Q25, ran MiXCR for clone calling and kept in-frame beta chains. Each CDR3 protein gets just one entry, which takes the most common genes and DNA from the rows behind it. This sample is represented by about 1.4 million distinct CDR3 sequences; 55% to 75% of them were singletons. 5.5% to 8% of the sample comes from the top ten. The sequenced sample was blood. The origin of the receptors is a man younger than 35 in good health.

This rearrangement joins TRBV4-2 to TRBJ2-5; the D is unclear. Germline V gene lookup returns CDR1 LGHNA and CDR2 YNFKEQ. Deletions cut 0 bases from V and 5 bases from J, with 10 bases between. CDR3 length: 14 residues. The CDR3: CASSQDYHDETQYF. CDR3 nucleotide sequence: TGTGCCAGCAGCCAAGACTACCACGACGAGACCCAGTACTTC.

The CDR3 here is CASSQPGLAGGYNEQFF. CDR3 nucleotides: TGTGCCAGCAGCCAACCTGGACTAGCGGGAGGCTACAATGAGCAGTTCTTC. The rearrangement joins TRBV3-1 to TRBJ2-1; 14 bases align to TRBD2. This CDR3 is 17 amino acids long. Germline V gene lookup returns CDR1 LGHDT and CDR2 YNNKEL (reference sequence). With V trimmed by 2 bases and J by 3 bases, 3 bases remained unmatched.

This clonotype was observed a few times. This chain links TRBV29-1 with TRBJ1-2, with TRBD1 matching over 8 bases. Trimming removed 7 bases from V and 0 bases from J; junction bases left unmatched: 4. The CDR3 sequence is 13 residues long. Germline assignment: CDR1 SQVTM and CDR2 ANQGSEA. CDR3 sequence reads: CSAEDRANYGYTF. The DNA for the CDR3 is TGCAGCGCCGAGGACAGGGCTAACTATGGCTACACCTTC. The variable domain in full, with the rest retrieved from reference TRBV29-1 and TRBJ1-2, is SAVISQKPSRDICQRGTSLTIQCQVDSQVTMMFWYRQQPGQSLTLIATANQGSEATYESGFVIDKFPISRPNLTFSTLTVSNMSPEDSSIYLCSAEDRANYGYTFGSGTRLTVV.

The chain joins TRBV10-1 to TRBJ1-2; 8 nucleotides line up with TRBD1. There are 15 residues in the CDR3. CDR1 is WNHNN, CDR2 SYGVQD, per germline (reference sequence). Germline trimming cut 5 bases from V and 4 bases from J; bases unmatched to any gene: 9. The CDR3 sequence: CASSPVQDRAYGYTF. CDR3 nucleotides: TGCGCCAGCAGTCCAGTTCAGGACAGGGCCTATGGCTACACCTTC.

V gene TRBV4-3 combines with J gene TRBJ2-2; tentative D call: TRBD2 (5 bases). CDR3 length equals 18 residues. The V and J ends lost 2 bases and 4 bases respectively, with 20 bases between them. Germline V gene sequence: CDR1 LGHNA, CDR2 YSLEER. The CDR3 DNA is TGCGCCAGCAGCCAAAGGATGCGGGTCGGATCGCGCACCGGGGAGCTGTTTTTT. Amino acids: CASSQRMRVGSRTGELFF.

The V call is TRBV20-1, the J call TRBJ2-7, with 12 positions matching TRBD2. The better agreement between TRBJ2-1 and the DNA end casts doubt on the J call. CDR3 size: 15 residues. The germline gives CDR1 DFQATT, CDR2 SNEGSKA (reference sequence). CDR3 nucleotide sequence: TGCAGTGCTAGTGGACTAGCGGGATTCGGGAATGAGCAGTTCTTC. Amino acids: CSASGLAGFGNEQFF.

The chain joins TRBV28 to TRBJ2-3; 7 bases match TRBD1. From germline, CDR1 is MDHEN and CDR2 SYDVKM. Trimming took 5 bases from V and 5 from J; bases not matched to a gene: 10. The CDR3 is 15 amino acids. The CDR3 protein is CASSPSGTEKDTQYF. CDR3 nucleotides: TGTGCCAGCAGTCCCTCCGGGACAGAGAAAGATACGCAGTATTTT.

About this clonotype: Relative to the germline gene, one junction end is altered; a read error may explain this. The genes are TRBV6-6 and TRBJ2-6; perhaps TRBD1 as D (6 bases). The CDR3 sequence is 13 residues long. Per the germline V gene, CDR1 is MNHNY and CDR2 is SVGAGI (reference sequence). The CDR3 DNA sequence: TGTGCCAGCAGTTATGAAGGGGGCAACGTCCTGACTTTC. Its translation: CASSYEGGNVLTF.

This clonotype was seen once. The V gene is TRBV7-9, the J gene TRBJ2-7; D gene unclear. This CDR3 is 15 amino acids long. Germline V CDR1 and CDR2: SEHNR, FQNEAQ (reference sequence). V lost 1 base and J 0 bases, leaving 10 bases between the germline ends. Here the CDR3 DNA reads TGTGCCAGCAGCTTAGTGCAGCCCCACTCCTACGAGCAGTACTTC. Its translation is CASSLVQPHSYEQYF.

The V gene is TRBV5-1, the J gene TRBJ2-7; 8 bases match TRBD1. This CDR3 spans 13 amino acids. V dropped 4 bases and J dropped 5; count of bases not matched to a gene: 5. The germline CDR1 and CDR2 sequences are SGHRS and YFSETQ. The CDR3 loop reads CASSRTGRNEQYF. The CDR3 DNA is TGCGCCAGCAGCCGGACAGGGCGGAACGAGCAGTACTTC.

The chain is built from TRBV7-2 and TRBJ1-2, with 7 bases fitting TRBD1. CDR1 and CDR2 from the germline V gene are SGHTA and FQGNSA. V was clipped by 5 bases and J by 5 bases; unmatched bases: 11. CDR3 length: 15 amino acids. CDR3 residues: CASSAPGTALYGYTF. DNA for the CDR3: TGTGCCAGCAGCGCGCCCGGGACAGCCTTATATGGCTACACCTTC.

This chain links TRBV15 with TRBJ2-4, with 9 bases identical to TRBD2. Near its end, the DNA agrees better with TRBJ2-7, so the J call may be wrong. The length of the CDR3 is 15 residues. Germline V lookup: CDR1 LNHNV, CDR2 YYDKDF (reference sequence). The CDR3 region is CATSAAGGRSYEQYF. As DNA, the CDR3 is TGTGCCACCAGCGCAGCGGGAGGTAGGTCCTACGAGCAGTACTTC.

V usage is TRBV4-1 and J usage is TRBJ2-5; D might be TRBD2 (6 bases). This CDR3 comprises 14 residues. Germline CDR1 MGHRA, CDR2 YSYEKL. V was clipped by 4 bases and J by 3 bases, with 12 bases between them. The CDR3 protein is CASSRGEREETQYF. The CDR3 DNA reads as TGCGCCAGCAGCCGGGGGGAAAGGGAAGAGACCCAGTACTTC.

The chain joins TRBV7-2 to TRBJ2-7, with 9 nucleotides matching TRBD2. The CDR3 loop spans 14 amino acids. Germline-derived CDR1 and CDR2 are SGHTA and FQGNSA. V dropped 5 bases and J dropped 4; count of bases not matched to a gene: 6. In DNA, the CDR3 is TGTGCCAGCAGCCGCGCTAGCGGGGTATACGAGCAGTACTTC. This sequence encodes CASSRASGVYEQYF. The variable domain in full, with the rest retrieved from reference TRBV7-2 and TRBJ2-7, is GAGVSQSPSNKVTEKGKDVELRCDPISGHTALYWYRQSLGQGLEFLIYFQGNSAPDKSGLPSDRFSAERTGGSVSTLTIQRTQQEDSAVYLCASSRASGVYEQYFGPGTRLTVT.

The chain uses TRBV30 and TRBJ1-2, with D possibly being TRBD1 (5 bases). Trimming left V 5 bases short and J 4 bases short, with 11 bases between. CDR3 length equals 12 residues. Per the germline V gene, CDR1 is GTSNPN and CDR2 is SVGIG (reference sequence). The CDR3 sequence: CAWLGRAYGYTF. The CDR3 nucleotides read TGTGCCTGGTTGGGACGGGCCTATGGCTACACCTTC.

The CDR3 sequence is CASSRTGERSYNSPLHF. CDR3 DNA: TGTGCCAGCAGTAGAACAGGGGAGCGCTCCTATAATTCACCCCTCCACTTT. V gene TRBV6-1 combines with J gene TRBJ1-6; 7 nucleotides align to TRBD1. Germline CDR1 MNHNS, CDR2 SASEGT. The V gene end was trimmed by 5 bases and the J gene end by 0 bases; junction bases not matched to a gene: 7. The CDR3 totals 17 residues.

The chain is built from TRBV4-1 and TRBJ2-1; TRBD1 matches 8 bases. Germline loops: CDR1 MGHRA, CDR2 YSYEKL. J was trimmed by 1 base and V by 1 base; bases with no gene match: 6. The CDR3 extends over 17 amino acids. The CDR3 sequence: CASSQVQTGASYNEQFF. CDR3 nucleotides: TGCGCCAGCAGCCAAGTACAGACAGGGGCATCCTACAATGAGCAGTTCTTC.

This chain connects TRBV27 to TRBJ1-1; unclear D gene. Germline assignment: CDR1 MNHEY and CDR2 SMNVEV (reference sequence). The V gene lost 10 bases and the J gene lost 1 base, with 10 bases spanning the gap. There are 12 residues in the CDR3. The CDR3 is CATCGTNTEAFF. As DNA, the CDR3 is TGTGCCACCTGTGGCACGAACACTGAAGCTTTCTTT.

The V call is TRBV5-1, the J call TRBJ2-3; 15 bases line up with TRBD2. V lost 5 bases to trimming and J lost 2 bases; unmatched junction nucleotides: 12. This CDR3 has 19 amino acids. The germline V gene has CDR1 SGHRS and CDR2 YFSETQ. Here the CDR3 DNA reads TGCGCCAGCAGTCCAGGGACTAGCGGGGGGACTCCCTCCACAGATACGCAGTATTTT. Protein: CASSPGTSGGTPSTDTQYF.

V is TRBV5-5 and J is TRBJ1-2; D perhaps matches TRBD1 (6 bases). CDR1 is SGHKS, CDR2 YYEKEE, per germline (reference sequence). The CDR3 sequence is 17 residues long. The V gene lost 4 bases and the J gene lost 2 bases, with 21 bases spanning the gap. The CDR3 coding sequence is TGTGCCAGCAGCCTGGACTCAGGACAGCCTTACAACTATGGCTACACCTTC. Protein sequence: CASSLDSGQPYNYGYTF. Filled out from reference TRBV5-5 and TRBJ1-2, the complete variable domain reads DAGVTQSPTHLIKTRGQQVTLRCSPISGHKSVSWYQQVLGQGPQFIFQYYEKEERGRGNFPDRFSARQFPNYSSELNVNALLLGDSALYLCASSLDSGQPYNYGYTFGSGTRLTVV.

This clonotype has just a few counts. This chain uses TRBV6-5 with TRBJ2-3, with 9 bases matching TRBD2. With 8 bases clipped from V and 3 bases from J, the junction kept 6 bases outside the gene matches. This CDR3 comprises 14 residues. CDR1 MNHEY and CDR2 SVGAGI come from the germline V gene. The CDR3 sequence: CASGLAGLTDTQYF. CDR3 coding DNA: TGTGCCAGCGGGCTAGCGGGGCTTACAGATACGCAGTATTTT.

This clonotype has just a few counts. CDR3 in amino acids: CSVENYQVTANEQFF. The CDR3 coding sequence is TGCAGCGTTGAAAACTATCAGGTCACAGCAAATGAGCAGTTCTTC. The gene calls are TRBV29-1 and TRBJ2-1; no clear D gene. The germline V gene has CDR1 SQVTM and CDR2 ANQGSEA. V gave up 2 bases and J gave up 7 bases, with 18 bases separating them. The CDR3 runs 15 residues.

The chain joins TRBV4-1 to TRBJ2-1; D unresolved. Deletions cut 0 bases from V and 8 bases from J, with 5 bases between. CDR3 length: 12 residues. The germline gives CDR1 MGHRA, CDR2 YSYEKL. As DNA, the CDR3 is TGCGCCAGCAGCCAAGAAATTTATGAGCAGTTCTTC. Its translation: CASSQEIYEQFF.

The chain has TRBV11-1 and TRBJ2-5, with D unclear. V shed 2 bases and J shed 5 bases, with 15 bases lying between them. Germline V gene sequence: CDR1 SGHAT, CDR2 FQDESV (reference sequence). The CDR3 is 15 amino acids. The CDR3 sequence: CASSLRASKSETQYF. The CDR3, as DNA: TGTGCCAGCAGCTTACGGGCCTCCAAGTCGGAGACCCAGTACTTC.

This clonotype was seen a handful of times. V gene TRBV7-9 combines with J gene TRBJ2-5; D unclear. Trimming took 4 bases from V and 4 from J, leaving 13 bases between them. Germline CDR1 and CDR2: SEHNR and FQNEAQ (reference sequence). CDR3 length equals 14 residues. CDR3 protein: CASSSPPSGETQYF. The CDR3 DNA reads TGTGCCAGCAGCTCCCCCCCATCCGGAGAGACCCAGTACTTC.